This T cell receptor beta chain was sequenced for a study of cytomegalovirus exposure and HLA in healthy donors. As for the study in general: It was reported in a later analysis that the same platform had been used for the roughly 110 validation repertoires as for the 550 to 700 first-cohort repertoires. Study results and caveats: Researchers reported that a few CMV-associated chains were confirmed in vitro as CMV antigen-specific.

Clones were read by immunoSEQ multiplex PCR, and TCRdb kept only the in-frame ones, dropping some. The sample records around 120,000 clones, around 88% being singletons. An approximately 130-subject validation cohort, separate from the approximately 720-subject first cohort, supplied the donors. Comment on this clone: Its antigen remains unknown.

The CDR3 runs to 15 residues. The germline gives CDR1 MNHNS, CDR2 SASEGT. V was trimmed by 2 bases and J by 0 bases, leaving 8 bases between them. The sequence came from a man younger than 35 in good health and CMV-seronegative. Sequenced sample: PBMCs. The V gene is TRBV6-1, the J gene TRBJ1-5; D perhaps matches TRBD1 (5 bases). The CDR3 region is CASSESGASNQPQHF. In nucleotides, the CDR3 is TGTGCCAGCAGTGAATCTGGGGCTAGCAATCAGCCCCAGCATTTT.